These 9 T cell receptor beta chains came from one sample sequenced in a study of OX40 agonist ivuxolimab in advanced cancers. Profiling relied on immunoSEQ multiplex PCR, and the TCRdb table lists in-frame clones only, not all of them. This table has 30,000 to 40,000 clones, 82% appearing once. The specimen was CD4+ or CD8+ T cells sorted from blood, collected in a trial of the OX40 agonist ivuxolimab. The source of these receptors is an adult with an advanced solid tumor such as melanoma, head and neck, liver or kidney cancer.

The rearrangement links TRBV6-5 to TRBJ2-1; 7 nucleotides align to TRBD2. The V and J ends lost 5 bases and 8 bases, in that order; junction bases with no gene match: 12. This CDR3 has 15 residues. Germline assignment: CDR1 MNHEY and CDR2 SVGAGI. For the CDR3, the DNA is TGTGCCAGCAGTACCACGGGGGAGGGCGATTATGAGCAGTTCTTC. Amino acid sequence: CASSTTGEGDYEQFF.

This chain links TRBV7-9 with TRBJ1-1, with D perhaps TRBD1 (6 bases). Per the germline V gene, CDR1 is SEHNR and CDR2 is FQNEAQ (reference sequence). This CDR3 region has 12 residues. Trimming took off 5 bases at V and 6 bases at J, with 10 bases between the two ends. The CDR3 sequence: CASSQGRPEAFF. The CDR3 coding sequence is TGTGCCAGCAGCCAGGGGCGGCCTGAAGCTTTCTTT.

The J gene is TRBJ1-1, the V gene TRBV9, with 9 bases matching TRBD1. The CDR3 has 15 residues. V was clipped by 7 bases and J by 3 bases; unmatched bases: 10. Germline V gene sequence: CDR1 SGDLS, CDR2 YYNGEE. The CDR3 nucleotides are TGTGCCAGCTGTCGGACAGGGGTGGGGGACACTGAAGCTTTCTTT. Its protein product is CASCRTGVGDTEAFF.

This clone was found a few times. The rearrangement joins TRBV13 to TRBJ2-7, with D uncertain. The V gene lost 4 bases and the J gene lost 6 bases, with 7 bases spanning the gap. The CDR3 covers 11 residues. Germline loops: CDR1 PRHDT, CDR2 FYEKMQ (reference sequence). Written as DNA, the CDR3 is TGTGCCAGCAGCTCGACTGGCGAGCAGTACTTC. Translated, it gives CASSSTGEQYF.

This clone was counted a few times. The chain recombines TRBV4-1 with TRBJ2-1, with D maybe TRBD2 (5 bases). This CDR3 is built from 16 residues. Germline CDR1 and CDR2: MGHRA and YSYEKL. Trimming pared 0 bases from V and 1 base from J, leaving 10 bases between. In DNA, the CDR3 is TGCGCCAGCAGCCAAGAAGGGCGGGCTTCCTACAATGAGCAGTTCTTC. This gives the protein CASSQEGRASYNEQFF.

The V and J genes are TRBV27 and TRBJ1-2; D not resolved. There are 14 residues in the CDR3. Trimming took 1 base from V and 0 from J, leaving 6 bases between them. Germline CDR1 MNHEY, CDR2 SMNVEV (reference sequence). The CDR3, as DNA: TGTGCCAGCAGTTTATACCCCACTAACTATGGCTACACCTTC. Amino acids: CASSLYPTNYGYTF.

This clone was found once. The chain carries TRBV5-6 and TRBJ2-5; weak D call: TRBD2 (5 bases). The V and J ends lost 4 bases and 11 bases respectively, with 21 bases between them. The CDR3 covers 14 residues. Germline assignment: CDR1 SGHDT and CDR2 YYEEEE. The CDR3 region is CASSGPLLMGEQYF. CDR3 nucleotide sequence: TGTGCCAGCAGCGGGCCTCTTTTAATGGGAGAGCAGTACTTC.

The CDR3 spells CASSYRGGNTEAFF. CDR3 bases: TGTGCCAGCAGCTACCGGGGGGGGAACACTGAAGCTTTCTTT. The chain combines TRBV11-1 with TRBJ1-1; D is possibly TRBD1 (5 bases). This CDR3 region has 14 residues. Germline assignment: CDR1 SGHAT and CDR2 FQDESV (reference sequence). Trimming cost V 4 bases and J 1 base, with 10 bases left between them.

This chain joins TRBV11-3 and TRBJ2-5; 8 positions agree with TRBD1. Germline assignment: CDR1 SGHNT and CDR2 YENEEA. With 4 bases clipped from V and 4 bases from J, the junction kept 2 bases outside the gene matches. The CDR3 has 13 amino acids. The CDR3 region is CASSSGTGETQYF. The CDR3 DNA sequence: TGTGCCAGCAGCTCTGGGACAGGAGAGACCCAGTACTTC.